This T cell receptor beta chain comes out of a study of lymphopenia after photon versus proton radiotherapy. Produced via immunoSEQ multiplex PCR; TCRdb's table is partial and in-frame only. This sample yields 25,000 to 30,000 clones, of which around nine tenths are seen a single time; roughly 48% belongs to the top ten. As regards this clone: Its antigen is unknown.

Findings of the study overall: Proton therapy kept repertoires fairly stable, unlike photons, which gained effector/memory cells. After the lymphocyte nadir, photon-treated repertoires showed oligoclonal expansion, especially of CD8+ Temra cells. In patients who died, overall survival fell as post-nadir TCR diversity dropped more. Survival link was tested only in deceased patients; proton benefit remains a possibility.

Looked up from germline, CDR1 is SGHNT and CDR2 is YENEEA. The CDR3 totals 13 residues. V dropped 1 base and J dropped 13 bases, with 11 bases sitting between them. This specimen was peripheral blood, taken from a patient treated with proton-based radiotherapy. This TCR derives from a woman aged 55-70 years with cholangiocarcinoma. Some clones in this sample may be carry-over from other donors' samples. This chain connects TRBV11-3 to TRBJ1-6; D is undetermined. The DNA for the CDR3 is TGTGCCAGCAGCTTAGTCGAGGGAGATCCCCTCCACTTT. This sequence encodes CASSLVEGDPLHF.